The TCR beta chain described here comes from a study of blood T cell repertoires in COVID-19. Study-wide background: PBMCs, B-cell-depleted T cells, or T cells were the source of the cDNA or gDNA that made up the material.

Germline CDR1 LGHDT, CDR2 YNNKEL (reference sequence). The length of the CDR3 is 15 residues. The V and J ends lost 2 bases and 7 bases, in that order; junction bases with no gene match: 6. Only in-frame clones appear in the TCRdb table, and some are missing; sequencing was by immunoSEQ multiplex PCR. This sample has around 300,000 clones; over 85% occur once, and the top ten carry around 9%. Grouping used clinical history reported by participants in a survey and questionnaire. This chain joins TRBV3-1 (or the pseudogene TRBV3-2) and TRBJ1-2; TRBD1 agrees at 11 bases. Input material: PBMCs or T cells enriched from blood (not recorded which). The source of this sequence is a woman aged 25 to 39 who had recovered from COVID-19. The CDR3 loop is CASSQNSGQGGGYTF. CDR3 in DNA: TGTGCCAGCAGCCAAAACTCGGGACAGGGGGGTGGCTACACCTTC.